This passage covers 18 T cell receptor beta chains from one sample sequenced in a study of T-cell reconstitution after alpha-beta-depleted transplantation in children. The authors prepared the TCRbeta library with unique molecular identifiers. TCRdb independently ran MiXCR on the PCR reads; one entry per CDR3 protein. The repertoire holds some 180,000 distinct CDR3 sequences, around 7% seen once, with about 6% in the top ten. Specimen: PBMCs, collected before TCRalphabeta/CD19-depleted stem cell transplant. These TCRs come from a boy under 10 years old with acute lymphoblastic leukemia, due to receive a stem cell transplant.

This clonotype showed up many times. This chain's CDR3 is CASSFGRVDTGELFF. CDR3 sequence (DNA): TGTGCCAGCAGTTTCGGCAGGGTGGACACCGGGGAGCTGTTTTTT. The V and J genes are TRBV28 and TRBJ2-2, with D tentatively TRBD1 (5 bases). This CDR3 has 15 amino acids. V lost 3 bases and J lost 3, with 11 bases in between. Germline values: CDR1 MDHEN, CDR2 SYDVKM.

At least ten counts were recorded for this clonotype. The V gene is TRBV12-3 or TRBV12-4, the J gene TRBJ2-6, with D unresolved. The CDR3 is 12 residues long. V was clipped by 8 bases and J by 3 bases, with 5 bases between them. This chain's CDR3 is CASESGANVLTF. For the CDR3, the DNA is TGTGCCAGCGAAAGTGGGGCCAACGTCCTGACTTTC.

The V gene is TRBV5-5, the J gene TRBJ1-2; tentatively, D is TRBD1 (5 bases). The V gene's germline CDR1 is SGHKS and CDR2 YYEKEE (reference sequence). The CDR3 is 16 residues long. Trimming stripped 3 bases from V and 1 base from J, with 16 bases between. The CDR3, as DNA: TGTGCCAGCAGCTCCCAGAGGGGACTCCTTAACTATGGCTACACCTTC. This sequence encodes CASSSQRGLLNYGYTF. The entire variable domain, with the rest obtained from reference TRBV5-5 and TRBJ1-2, is as follows: DAGVTQSPTHLIKTRGQQVTLRCSPISGHKSVSWYQQVLGQGPQFIFQYYEKEERGRGNFPDRFSARQFPNYSSELNVNALLLGDSALYLCASSSQRGLLNYGYTFGSGTRLTVV.

This clonotype was counted many times. This chain connects TRBV28 to TRBJ2-3; 12 bases fit TRBD2. This CDR3 spans 16 amino acids. V shed 5 bases and J 2 bases; nucleotides not matched to a gene: 5. The germline CDR1 and CDR2 sequences are MDHEN and SYDVKM. The CDR3 bases are TGTGCCAGCAGTCCCAGGACTAGCGGGAACACAGATACGCAGTATTTT. Residues: CASSPRTSGNTDTQYF.

Ten or more counts support this clonotype. The J gene is TRBJ2-7, the V gene TRBV25-1; D is perhaps TRBD1 (6 bases). The CDR3 length is 13 residues. Per germline, CDR1 MGHDK and CDR2 SYGVNS. V was pared by 1 base and J by 5 bases, with 9 bases between. The CDR3 coding sequence is TGTGCCAGCAGTGAATTTACAGGGAACGAGCAGTACTTC. Amino acid sequence: CASSEFTGNEQYF.

The gene calls are TRBV7-8 and TRBJ1-1, with 7 bases aligning to TRBD1. Trimming cost V 6 bases and J 3 bases; bases outside gene matches: 10. CDR1 is SGHVS, CDR2 FQNEAQ, per germline. The CDR3 has 15 residues. CDR3 region: CASRSRQGRHTEAFF. The CDR3 nucleotides read TGTGCCAGCAGAAGCAGACAGGGTAGGCACACTGAAGCTTTCTTT. The full variable domain, in which reference TRBV7-8 and TRBJ1-1 provide the parts outside the CDR3, is GAGVSQSPRYKVAKRGQDVALRCDPISGHVSLFWYQQALGQGPEFLTYFQNEAQLDKSGLPSDRFFAERPEGSVSTLKIQRTQQEDSAVYLCASRSRQGRHTEAFFGQGTRLTVV.

The V call is TRBV6-5, the J call TRBJ2-1, with 7 bases aligning to TRBD2. The CDR3 length is 16 residues. Germline CDR1 is MNHEY and CDR2 is SVGAGI. J was trimmed by 3 bases and V by 0 bases; bases with no gene match: 5. CDR3 coding DNA: TGTGCCAGCAGTTACTCGTCTAGCGGATGCTACAATGAGCAGTTCTTC. It is translated as CASSYSSSGCYNEQFF.

This clonotype was found many times. The chain combines TRBV6-4 with TRBJ2-2, with 8 bases lining up with TRBD2. The CDR3 contains 15 residues. Per the germline V gene, CDR1 is MRHNA and CDR2 is SNTAGT. The V gene end was trimmed by 3 bases and the J gene end by 1 base; junction bases not matched to a gene: 1. The CDR3 DNA sequence: TGTGCCAGCAGTGAAAGCGGGGGGAACACCGGGGAGCTGTTTTTT. This codes for CASSESGGNTGELFF.

For this clonotype: A read error may be the cause here, since a much bigger clone is one base away. The chain uses TRBV14 and TRBJ2-7, with D maybe TRBD2 (7 bases). Per the germline V gene, CDR1 is SGHDN and CDR2 is FVKESK. The CDR3 totals 18 residues. Here the CDR3 DNA reads TGTGCCAGCAGCCAAGACCCGATGAGATTTCGGGGGGCCTACGAGGAGTACTTC. It codes for CASSQDPMRFRGAYEEYF. Full variable domain (outside the CDR3, taken from reference TRBV14 and TRBJ2-7): EAGVTQFPSHSVIEKGQTVTLRCDPISGHDNLYWYRRVMGKEIKFLLHFVKESKQDESGMPNNRFLAERTGGTYSTLKVQPAELEDSGVYFCASSQDPMRFRGAYEEYFGPGTRLTVT.

At least ten counts were recorded for this clonotype. The chain links TRBV5-1 to TRBJ2-5; D perhaps matches TRBD1 (6 bases). CDR1 and CDR2 (germline): SGHRS, YFSETQ. The CDR3 sequence is 14 residues long. Trimming removed 2 bases at V and 5 bases at J, with 13 bases between. CDR3 coding DNA: TGCGCCAGCAGCTTCTTACAGGGTGTCGAGACCCAGTACTTC. This sequence encodes CASSFLQGVETQYF.

Many counts were recorded for this clonotype. The rearrangement uses TRBV5-5 and TRBJ1-5; the match to TRBD1 covers 10 bases. V shed 0 bases, J shed 6 bases, and the junction held 6 bases outside the gene matches. The germline CDR1 and CDR2 sequences are SGHKS and YYEKEE (reference sequence). This CDR3 is 16 amino acids long. This CDR3 reads CASSLALDRGSQPQHF. CDR3 coding DNA: TGTGCCAGCAGCTTGGCCCTGGACAGGGGGTCTCAGCCCCAGCATTTT.

This sequence joins TRBV12-3 or TRBV12-4 and TRBJ2-1; tentative D call: TRBD2 (6 bases). The CDR3 has 15 residues. Trimming removed 6 bases at V and 7 bases at J, with 19 bases between. CDR3 amino acids: CASRLTGTGANEQFF. The CDR3 bases are TGTGCCAGCAGGCTCACCGGGACTGGTGCGAATGAGCAGTTCTTC.

There are a few counts of this clonotype. The chain employs TRBV5-1 and TRBJ1-4; unclear D gene. CDR1 is SGHRS, CDR2 YFSETQ, per germline. CDR3 length: 15 amino acids. Trimming took off 4 bases at V and 3 bases at J, with 13 bases between the two ends. CDR3 residues: CASSPPGGPNEKLFF. In DNA, the CDR3 is TGCGCCAGCAGCCCCCCTGGAGGGCCTAATGAAAAACTGTTTTTT.

This clonotype was recorded a few times. The genes are TRBV30 and TRBJ2-1; TRBD2 matches at 15 bases. The germline V gene encodes CDR1 GTSNPN and CDR2 SVGIG (reference sequence). The CDR3 has 18 amino acids. V gave up 1 base and J gave up 3 bases; unmatched junction bases: 7. The CDR3, as DNA: TGTGCCTGGAGTGCAGGACTAGCGGGGGGGCGAGTCTACAATGAGCAGTTCTTC. Translation gives CAWSAGLAGGRVYNEQFF.

This clonotype was counted ten times or more. The rearrangement uses TRBV27 and TRBJ2-6, with a tentative D call TRBD1 (6 bases). Germline assignment: CDR1 MNHEY and CDR2 SMNVEV (reference sequence). This CDR3 is 16 amino acids long. The CDR3 protein is CAPPQGLSSGANVLTF. In nucleotides, the CDR3 is TGTGCTCCACCCCAGGGGCTTTCCTCTGGGGCCAACGTCCTGACTTTC.

This clonotype was detected only a few times. The rearrangement uses TRBV20-1 and TRBJ2-2; 7 nucleotides align to TRBD2. The CDR3 contains 17 residues. Germline V CDR1 and CDR2: DFQATT, SNEGSKA (reference sequence). V lost 4 bases, J lost 0 bases, and 11 bases stayed unmatched. CDR3 nucleotide sequence: TGCAGTGCTACCCCGGTTAGAAGCGGGACGAACACCGGGGAGCTGTTTTTT. This encodes CSATPVRSGTNTGELFF.

This clonotype was seen a single time. As DNA, the CDR3 is TGTGCCAGCAGCTTTGGGACAGGACGACACTCCTACGAGCAGTACTTC. Its protein is CASSFGTGRHSYEQYF. The chain uses TRBV7-2 and TRBJ2-7; TRBD1 matches 8 bases. V lost 3 bases to trimming and J lost 0 bases; unmatched junction nucleotides: 7. The CDR3 is made up of 16 amino acids. Germline V gives CDR1 SGHTA, CDR2 FQGNSA.

This clonotype appeared many times. This sequence joins TRBV12-3 or TRBV12-4 and TRBJ2-5; TRBD2 is a possible D gene (5 bases). V lost 6 bases, J lost 9 bases, and 11 bases lay in between. There are 11 residues in the CDR3. The CDR3 here is CASSPSGAQYF. The CDR3 bases are TGTGCCAGCAGCCCCTCCGGGGCCCAGTACTTC.